What follows are 20 T cell receptor beta chains derived from one specimen sequenced in a study of T cells after yellow fever vaccination (dated by TCRdb to about 2019). The library was obtained by 5' RACE. Sequencer: Illumina NovaSeq 6000. Through fastp at Q25 and MiXCR, TCRdb rebuilt clones from the public reads, retaining in-frame beta chains. Merged by CDR3 protein, the rows form single entries marked with the most common genes and DNA. Recorded for this sample are 99,000 or so distinct CDR3 sequences; around 5.8% of them occurred a single time. The ten largest clones take up approximately 39% of the sample. The sample's treatment or condition, from its label and the paper: live attenuated yellow fever vaccine strain. The specimen comprised CD8+ T cells sorted from PBMCs, sampled 10 days after the yellow fever booster vaccination. Source of these receptors: a man younger than 35 who received the YFV17D yellow fever vaccine.

In this sample, this clonotype turned up a few times. The chain is built from TRBV4-1 and TRBJ2-5, with 7 bases that match TRBD2. V shed 2 bases, J shed 2 bases, and the junction held 5 bases outside the gene matches. The CDR3 runs 15 residues. Germline CDR1 is MGHRA and CDR2 is YSYEKL. CDR3 nucleotides: TGCGCCAGCAGCCAACGGGGGGTAGTTCAAGAGACCCAGTACTTC. Protein: CASSQRGVVQETQYF.

The chain carries TRBV9 and TRBJ1-1; D not resolved. The CDR3 runs to 14 residues. CDR1 and CDR2 (germline): SGDLS, YYNGEE. V lost 4 bases and J 0 bases, leaving 10 bases between the germline ends. The CDR3 is CASSSSGMNTEAFF. The CDR3 nucleotides read TGTGCCAGCAGCTCCAGTGGAATGAACACTGAAGCTTTCTTT.

This chain connects TRBV9 to TRBJ2-1; TRBD2 agrees at 8 bases. Germline V gene sequence: CDR1 SGDLS, CDR2 YYNGEE. The V and J ends lost 3 bases and 5 bases, in that order; junction bases with no gene match: 10. The CDR3 consists of 16 residues. CDR3 sequence: CASSGPGGGANNEQFF. CDR3 DNA sequence: TGTGCCAGCAGCGGCCCCGGGGGGGGGGCCAACAATGAGCAGTTCTTC.

This clonotype was observed a handful of times. The gene calls are TRBV12-3 or TRBV12-4 and TRBJ2-1; D is unclear. This CDR3 spans 13 amino acids. The germline V and J ends were trimmed by 7 bases and 0 bases, with 7 bases remaining between them. CDR3 DNA: TGTGCCAGCACGGTGAGCTCCTACAATGAGCAGTTCTTC. Its protein is CASTVSSYNEQFF.

The CDR3 is CSVGRGLSSYNEQFF. The CDR3 bases are TGCAGCGTTGGTAGGGGACTAAGCTCCTACAATGAGCAGTTCTTC. The chain is built from TRBV29-1 and TRBJ2-1; 7 bases fit TRBD2. The germline V gene encodes CDR1 SQVTM and CDR2 ANQGSEA. The V and J ends lost 4 bases and 0 bases, in that order; junction bases with no gene match: 6. The CDR3 consists of 15 residues.

This clonotype has just a few counts. The genes are TRBV5-1 and TRBJ2-1, with 14 bases that match TRBD2. This CDR3 region has 15 residues. Looked up from germline, CDR1 is SGHRS and CDR2 is YFSETQ. V trimming: 4 bases; J trimming: 9 bases; junction bases outside the gene matches: 6. The CDR3 spells CASSPTSGGAGEQFF. The DNA for the CDR3 is TGCGCCAGCAGCCCGACTAGCGGGGGGGCGGGTGAGCAGTTCTTC.

This clonotype has at least ten counts. The chain couples TRBV5-5 to TRBJ1-1; D remains unclear. Germline values: CDR1 SGHKS, CDR2 YYEKEE (reference sequence). V lost 3 bases, J lost 2 bases, and 5 bases lay in between. The CDR3 totals 12 residues. The CDR3 coding sequence is TGTGCCAGCAGCTCGGTTAACACTGAAGCTTTCTTT. Encoded protein: CASSSVNTEAFF.

A few counts support this clonotype. The CDR3 here is CASSYSSGAEQYF. For the CDR3, the DNA is TGTGCCAGCAGTTACTCCTCGGGGGCCGAGCAGTACTTC. The rearrangement joins TRBV6-5 to TRBJ2-7; D may be TRBD1 or TRBD2 (6 bases each). V was trimmed by 0 bases and J by 6 bases, leaving 9 bases between them. Germline V CDR1 and CDR2: MNHEY, SVGAGI. This CDR3 comprises 13 residues.

A few counts support this clonotype. V is TRBV3-1 and J is TRBJ2-5; D is undetermined. V shed 6 bases and J shed 0 bases, with 11 bases lying between them. The germline V gene has CDR1 LGHDT and CDR2 YNNKEL (reference sequence). The CDR3 length is 14 residues. This chain's CDR3 is CASSHTPYQETQYF. The CDR3 DNA is TGTGCCAGCAGTCATACACCGTACCAAGAGACCCAGTACTTC.

This clonotype was recorded a few times. The V and J genes are TRBV7-3 and TRBJ2-2, with TRBD2 as a possible D gene (5 bases). The germline V gene encodes CDR1 SGHTA and CDR2 FQGTGA. Between the trimmed V and J ends, which lost 5 bases and 3 bases, there was a span of 10 bases. The CDR3 sequence is 14 residues long. The CDR3 DNA sequence: TGTGCCAGCAGCAGATGGGAGTACACCGGGGAGCTGTTTTTT. Residues: CASSRWEYTGELFF.

This clonotype was recorded at least ten times. The genes are TRBV20-1 and TRBJ2-4, with a tentative D call TRBD1 (6 bases). Trimming pared 6 bases from V and 0 bases from J, leaving 9 bases between. The CDR3 contains 13 residues. Germline V gives CDR1 DFQATT, CDR2 SNEGSKA (reference sequence). CDR3 nucleotide sequence: TGCAGTGCGCGGACAGTAGCCAAAAACATTCAGTACTTC. Translating gives CSARTVAKNIQYF.

This clonotype has at least ten counts. The CDR3 protein is CASSQATDRDDTQYF. The CDR3 DNA sequence: TGTGCCAGCAGCCAAGCAACTGACAGGGACGATACGCAGTATTTT. The chain is built from TRBV3-1 and TRBJ2-3; the match to TRBD1 covers 7 bases. Germline V CDR1 and CDR2: LGHDT, YNNKEL (reference sequence). CDR3 length: 15 residues. V was clipped by 1 base and J by 6 bases; unmatched bases: 7.

This clonotype has only a few counts. The chain carries TRBV6-5 and TRBJ1-1; D call uncertain. The CDR3 loop spans 13 amino acids. Germline V gives CDR1 MNHEY, CDR2 SVGAGI. V was shortened by 6 bases and J by 1 base, with 9 bases between the two germline ends. The CDR3 loop reads CASRRTSNTEAFF. The CDR3 DNA reads as TGTGCCAGCAGAAGAACTTCGAACACTGAAGCTTTCTTT.

This clonotype was seen more than once but under ten times. The V gene is TRBV7-7, the J gene TRBJ2-2; unclear D gene. V dropped 2 bases and J dropped 4 bases, with 8 bases sitting between them. The CDR3 is 14 residues long. In germline, CDR1 is SSHAT, CDR2 FNYEAQ (reference sequence). CDR3 nucleotides: TGTGCCAGCAGCTTATTCGTGAGCACCGGGGAGCTGTTTTTT. This encodes CASSLFVSTGELFF.

Ten or more counts support this clonotype. The rearrangement joins TRBV6-5 to TRBJ2-7; TRBD1 is a possible D gene (6 bases). The V gene lost 6 bases and the J gene lost 6 bases, with 12 bases spanning the gap. This CDR3 contains 12 residues. Germline CDR1 reads MNHEY; CDR2 reads SVGAGI. In nucleotides, the CDR3 is TGTGCCAGCAGACATACAGGGACCGAGCAGTACGTC. This codes for CASRHTGTEQYV.

This clonotype was counted a few times. V and J are TRBV7-2 and TRBJ2-4; D gene ambiguous. The CDR3 has 12 amino acids. Germline V gives CDR1 SGHTA, CDR2 FQGNSA. The V end was cut by 5 bases, the J end by 8 bases, with 10 bases between. This CDR3 is CASSAESDIQYF. The CDR3 DNA follows: TGTGCCAGCAGCGCTGAGTCGGACATTCAGTACTTC.

Ten or more counts support this clonotype. The V gene is TRBV12-3 or TRBV12-4, the J gene TRBJ2-7; D might be TRBD1 (6 bases). The CDR3 loop spans 14 amino acids. Trimming left V 3 bases short and J 6 bases short, with 15 bases between. CDR3 DNA: TGTGCCAGCAGTTTGGTGTTGGGGGCGGGCGAGCAGTACTTC. As protein: CASSLVLGAGEQYF.

The table lists this clonotype with a few counts. The rearrangement uses TRBV5-4 and TRBJ2-5; no reliable D call. There are 13 residues in the CDR3. Per the germline V gene, CDR1 is SGHNT and CDR2 is YYREEE (reference sequence). V was pared by 3 bases and J by 0 bases, with 6 bases between. Here the CDR3 DNA reads TGTGCCAGCAGCTACGAGTACCAAGAGACCCAGTACTTC. As protein: CASSYEYQETQYF.

The sample holds a few counts of this clonotype. This chain connects TRBV7-9 to TRBJ2-2; 7 bases line up with TRBD1. This CDR3 comprises 17 residues. Per the germline V gene, CDR1 is SEHNR and CDR2 is FQNEAQ (reference sequence). The trim removed 4 bases at V and 5 bases at J, leaving 13 bases unmatched. This CDR3 reads CASSYRGGTGGTGELFF. Written as DNA, the CDR3 is TGTGCCAGCAGCTACCGAGGGGGCACCGGTGGGACCGGGGAGCTGTTTTTT.

V and J are TRBV5-5 and TRBJ2-7; 7 bases match TRBD2. The CDR3 runs to 16 residues. Trimming at V came to 0 bases and at J to 1 base, leaving 7 bases not matched to a gene. Per germline, CDR1 SGHKS and CDR2 YYEKEE (reference sequence). CDR3 sequence: CASSLGLAETSYEQYF. The CDR3, as DNA: TGTGCCAGCAGCTTGGGGCTAGCGGAGACGTCCTACGAGCAGTACTTC.